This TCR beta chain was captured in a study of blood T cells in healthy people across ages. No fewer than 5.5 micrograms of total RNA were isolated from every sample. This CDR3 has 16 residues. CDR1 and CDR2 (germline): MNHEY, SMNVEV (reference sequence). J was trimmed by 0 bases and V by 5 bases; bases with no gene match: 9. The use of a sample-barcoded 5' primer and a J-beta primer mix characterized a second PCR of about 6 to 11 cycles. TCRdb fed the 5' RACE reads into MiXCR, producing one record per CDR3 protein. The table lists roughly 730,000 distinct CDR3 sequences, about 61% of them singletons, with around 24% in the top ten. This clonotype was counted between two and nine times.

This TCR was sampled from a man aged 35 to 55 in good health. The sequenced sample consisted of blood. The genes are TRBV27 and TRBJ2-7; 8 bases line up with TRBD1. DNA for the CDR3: TGTGCCAGCAGTCAAGGGACAGGCCCTCGCTCCTACGAGCAGTACTTC. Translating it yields CASSQGTGPRSYEQYF.